The rows below give T cell receptor beta chains drawn from one sample of a study of ipilimumab plus nivolumab after autologous stem cell transplantation. The protocol was immunoSEQ multiplex PCR, while the TCRdb copy is restricted to in-frame clones and leaves out a portion. The sample carries some 87,000 clones, over 80% recorded once. The sequencing here drew on PBMCs, taken in a trial of ipilimumab plus nivolumab as post-transplant consolidation. Receptors were obtained from a male donor with diffuse large B-cell lymphoma. The CDR3 runs from the conserved cysteine through the conserved F or W. A D gene is named only where the DNA matches it firmly. The listing skips clone size in some rows; elsewhere it reads once, few, many or a size class.

clone size,D gene,J gene,V gene,CDR3 protein,CDR3 DNA
NA,NA,TRBJ2-7,TRBV5-4,CASSSPGTESYEQYF,TGTGCCAGCAGCTCCCCAGGTACAGAATCCTACGAGCAGTACTTC
NA,NA,TRBJ2-7,TRBV7-9,CASSRDTSYEQYF,TGTGCCAGCAGCCGGGATACCTCCTACGAGCAGTACTTC
few,NA,TRBJ2-7,TRBV11-1,CASSPGGPYEQYF,TGTGCCAGCAGCCCTGGGGGCCCATACGAGCAGTACTTC
NA,NA,TRBJ2-1,TRBV7-8,CASSTHGYNEQFF,TGTGCCAGCAGCACACACGGATACAATGAGCAGTTCTTC
NA,NA,TRBJ1-2,TRBV2,CASSEWGLTNYGYTF,TGTGCCAGCAGTGAATGGGGATTAACCAACTATGGCTACACCTTC
NA,NA,TRBJ1-3,TRBV10-3,CAIGLDRSSGNTIYF,TGTGCCATCGGCCTAGACAGGAGCTCTGGAAACACCATATATTTT
NA,NA,TRBJ1-2,TRBV30,CAADEGSNYGYTF,TGTGCTGCGGACGAGGGCAGTAACTATGGCTACACCTTC
few,TRBD1,TRBJ1-1,TRBV25-1,CASQKTTGTEAFF,TGTGCCAGCCAGAAGACGACAGGGACTGAAGCTTTCTTT
NA,NA,TRBJ2-3,TRBV7-2,CASSLGYTDTQYF,TGTGCCAGCAGCTTAGGCTACACAGATACGCAGTATTTT
NA,TRBD1,TRBJ1-1,TRBV6-1,CASSAYIDRAGGFF,TGTGCCAGCAGTGCCTATATCGACAGGGCAGGAGGGTTCTTT
NA,TRBD1,TRBJ1-1,TRBV10-1,CASSKDRVNTEAFF,TGCGCCAGCAGTAAAGACAGGGTGAACACTGAAGCTTTCTTT
NA,TRBD2,TRBJ2-2,TRBV19,CATMTSGYTGELFF,TGTGCCACAATGACTAGCGGGTACACCGGGGAGCTGTTTTTT
few,NA,TRBJ1-1,TRBV19,CASSEQGTEAFF,TGTGCCAGTAGTGAGCAAGGCACTGAAGCTTTCTTT
NA,TRBD1,TRBJ1-2,TRBV29-1,CSVGGRQGGNYGYTF,TGCAGCGTGGGGGGCCGACAGGGAGGGAACTATGGCTACACCTTC
few,NA,TRBJ1-5,TRBV19,CASSGRDSAQHF,TGTGCCAGTAGTGGCCGGGACTCGGCCCAGCATTTT
NA,TRBD1,TRBJ2-2,TRBV6-6,CASSYGGRGYTGELFF,TGTGCCAGCAGTTACGGGGGCAGGGGGTACACCGGGGAGCTGTTTTTT
NA,TRBD2,TRBJ2-3,TRBV5-1,CASAMGRVASDGTQYF,TGCGCCAGCGCAATGGGGAGGGTAGCCTCAGATGGTACGCAGTATTTT
NA,NA,TRBJ2-5,TRBV19,CASSISQAAGTQYF,TGTGCCAGTAGTATATCGCAAGCCGCAGGGACCCAGTACTTC
NA,NA,TRBJ2-5,TRBV5-6,CASSLTQVAETQYF,TGTGCCAGCAGCTTGACGCAGGTAGCAGAGACCCAGTACTTC
NA,TRBD2,TRBJ2-5,TRBV6-6,CASKPGGSETQYF,TGTGCCAGCAAGCCGGGGGGGTCGGAGACCCAGTACTTC
once,NA,TRBJ1-2,TRBV27,CASSLTGQFGRYGYTF,TGTGCCAGTAGCTTAACCGGACAGTTTGGGCGCTATGGCTACACCTTC
NA,NA,TRBJ2-5,TRBV7-9,CASSPGFGKETQYF,TGTGCCAGCAGCCCCGGTTTTGGTAAGGAGACCCAGTACTTC
NA,TRBD1,TRBJ1-6,TRBV5-5,CASSRGGTGSSPLHF,TGTGCCAGCAGCCGGGGTGGGACAGGGTCTTCACCCCTCCACTTT
NA,TRBD1,TRBJ1-2,TRBV6-6,CASRSRDRNYGYTF,TGTGCCAGCAGAAGTAGGGACAGAAACTATGGCTACACCTTC
NA,NA,TRBJ2-3,TRBV11-2,CASSPEGGSTDTQYF,TGTGCCAGCAGCCCGGAGGGGGGTAGCACAGATACGCAGTATTTT
NA,NA,TRBJ2-3,TRBV7-9,CASSLYTTDTQYF,TGTGCCAGCAGCTTATATACAACAGATACGCAGTATTTT
NA,NA,TRBJ2-1,TRBV2,CASSVGGASYNEQFF,TGTGCCAGCAGTGTGGGCGGGGCCTCCTACAATGAGCAGTTCTTC
NA,NA,TRBJ2-5,TRBV28,CASVTDTQETQYF,TGTGCCAGTGTGACAGACACCCAAGAGACCCAGTACTTC
NA,TRBD1,TRBJ2-2,TRBV2,CASRETGARYPGELFF,TGTGCCAGCAGGGAGACAGGGGCCAGATACCCCGGGGAGCTGTTTTTT
NA,NA,TRBJ2-6,TRBV27,CASSSGLEGANVLTF,TGTGCCAGCAGTTCCGGATTGGAGGGGGCCAACGTCCTGACTTTC
NA,NA,TRBJ1-1,TRBV6-1,CASGSYTEAFF,TGTGCCAGCGGCTCCTACACTGAAGCTTTCTTT
NA,TRBD2,TRBJ2-5,TRBV5-8,CASSSTTTGGPGETQYF,TGTGCCAGCAGCTCGACCACAACGGGGGGGCCGGGGGAGACCCAGTACTTC
NA,NA,TRBJ2-3,TRBV6-6,CASSPFGLPGTDTQYF,TGTGCCAGCAGCCCCTTCGGGCTACCAGGCACAGATACGCAGTATTTT
once,NA,TRBJ1-2,TRBV27,CASSFGPIRSGYTF,TGTGCCAGCAGTTTTGGTCCGATCAGGAGTGGCTACACCTTC
NA,NA,TRBJ2-3,TRBV7-6,CASSLGGGGSTDTQYF,TGTGCCAGCAGCTTAGGAGGCGGGGGCTCCACAGATACGCAGTATTTT
few,NA,TRBJ1-4,TRBV28,CASSPGGVAEKLFF,TGTGCCAGCAGCCCGGGTGGAGTGGCTGAAAAACTGTTTTTT
NA,NA,TRBJ2-7,TRBV11-2,CASSLDGSSYEQYF,TGTGCCAGCAGCTTAGACGGGAGCTCCTACGAGCAGTACTTC
NA,NA,TRBJ2-2,TRBV2,CASSAWETGELFF,TGTGCCAGCAGTGCTTGGGAGACCGGGGAGCTGTTTTTT
NA,TRBD2,TRBJ2-3,TRBV19,CASSSVGGGFTDTQYF,TGTGCCAGTTCGTCTGTGGGCGGGGGGTTCACAGATACGCAGTATTTT
NA,NA,TRBJ2-3,TRBV15,CATSRDLDSTLLTDTQYF,TGTGCCACCAGCAGAGATCTCGACAGTACCCTACTCACAGATACGCAGTATTTT
NA,NA,TRBJ2-3,TRBV9,CASSVVFDTDTQYF,TGTGCCAGCAGCGTAGTTTTTGACACAGATACGCAGTATTTT
NA,TRBD1,TRBJ2-5,TRBV6-1,CASRTGGRKTQYF,TGTGCCAGCAGGACAGGGGGGAGAAAGACCCAGTACTTC
NA,TRBD1,TRBJ2-6,TRBV4-1,CASSPRSTGVIAGANVLTF,TGCGCCAGCAGTCCAAGATCGACAGGGGTCATAGCTGGGGCCAACGTCCTGACTTTC
NA,NA,TRBJ1-3,TRBV5-1,CASSLWGPGNTIYF,TGCGCCAGCAGCTTATGGGGTCCTGGAAACACCATATATTTT
NA,NA,TRBJ2-5,TRBV6-6,CASSPHGDQETQYF,TGTGCCAGCAGTCCCCACGGGGACCAAGAGACCCAGTACTTC
NA,NA,TRBJ2-1,TRBV19,CASSSGLYNEQFF,TGTGCCAGTAGTAGCGGTCTCTACAATGAGCAGTTCTTC
NA,TRBD1,TRBJ2-2,TRBV10-2,CASRGQVTGELFF,TGCGCCAGCAGAGGACAGGTCACCGGGGAGCTGTTTTTT
NA,TRBD1,TRBJ1-5,TRBV4-2,CASSADRGLNQPQHF,TGTGCCAGCAGCGCGGACAGGGGCCTGAATCAGCCCCAGCATTTT
NA,NA,TRBJ2-1,TRBV11-2,CASSPNGASFNEQFF,TGTGCCAGCAGCCCGAACGGGGCTAGTTTCAATGAGCAGTTCTTC
NA,NA,TRBJ1-1,TRBV18,CASSPVGRVAFF,TGTGCCAGCTCACCGGTCGGGAGGGTTGCTTTCTTT
NA,TRBD2,TRBJ2-5,TRBV5-5,CASSLWPSGGETQYF,TGTGCCAGCAGCTTGTGGCCTAGCGGGGGGGAGACCCAGTACTTC
few,TRBD1,TRBJ2-7,TRBV7-3,CASSRNRDSLEQYF,TGTGCCAGCAGCCGGAACCGGGACAGTTTAGAGCAGTACTTC
NA,NA,TRBJ1-1,TRBV7-9,CASSLLVSGGTEAFF,TGTGCCAGCAGCTTATTAGTTTCGGGCGGCACTGAAGCTTTCTTT